The next 8 T cell receptor beta chains were all read from a single sample in a study of blood T cell repertoires in COVID-19. Repertoires were generated with immunoSEQ multiplex PCR, while TCRdb's copy carries only in-frame clones and drops some. In the table there are around 350,000 clones, more than 85% of which are singletons. The material sequenced was peripheral blood. These receptors were collected from a human donor in a cohort sampled during active COVID-19.

The genes are TRBV29-1 and TRBJ2-3, with 11 nucleotides matching TRBD2. There are 15 residues in the CDR3. Germline V lookup: CDR1 SQVTM, CDR2 ANQGSEA. V gave up 7 bases and J gave up 7 bases; unmatched junction bases: 13. CDR3 nucleotides: TGCAGCGCGCCGCGAATAGCGGGGGGGCCTAATACGCAGTATTTT. It yields the protein CSAPRIAGGPNTQYF.

The V and J genes are TRBV3-1 (or the pseudogene TRBV3-2) and TRBJ1-5; the D gene is possibly TRBD1 (6 bases). The CDR3 totals 15 residues. Deletions cut 1 base from V and 5 bases from J, with 12 bases between. Germline-derived CDR1 and CDR2 are LGHDT and YNNKEL (reference sequence). The CDR3 loop is CASSQGTQGHQPQHF. As DNA, the CDR3 is TGTGCCAGCAGCCAAGGGACACAGGGTCATCAGCCCCAGCATTTT.

The chain recombines TRBV5-1 with TRBJ1-3; D gene unclear. Trimming shortened V by 0 bases and J by 3 bases, and 7 bases separated the two germline ends. Germline V gene lookup returns CDR1 SGHRS and CDR2 YFSETQ. The CDR3 consists of 14 residues. In DNA, the CDR3 is TGCGCCAGCAGCTTGGGACCGGGTGGAAACACCATATATTTT. It translates to CASSLGPGGNTIYF.

The rearrangement uses TRBV7-9 and TRBJ1-2; tentatively, D is TRBD1 (5 bases). Germline V gene data show CDR1 as SEHNR and CDR2 as FQNEAQ (reference sequence). The CDR3 loop spans 11 amino acids. Trimming removed 6 bases from V and 8 bases from J, with 10 bases in between. CDR3 sequence reads: CASSLRGGYTF. The CDR3, as DNA: TGTGCCAGCAGTCTAAGGGGCGGCTACACCTTC.

This rearrangement joins TRBV19 to TRBJ2-2; D perhaps matches TRBD2 (6 bases). The germline gives CDR1 LNHDA, CDR2 SQIVND (reference sequence). This CDR3 region has 15 residues. V was trimmed by 3 bases and J by 0 bases, leaving 8 bases between them. The CDR3 DNA sequence: TGTGCCAGTAGTATGGCTAGCGCGAACACCGGGGAGCTGTTTTTT. Protein product: CASSMASANTGELFF.

The gene calls are TRBV19 and TRBJ2-3; D gene uncertain. The CDR3 runs to 14 residues. Trimming took 5 bases from V and 2 from J, leaving 11 bases between them. CDR1 LNHDA and CDR2 SQIVND come from the germline V gene (reference sequence). The CDR3 region has the DNA TGTGCCAGTAGTCTCACTTTCACCACAGATACGCAGTATTTT. Translating gives CASSLTFTTDTQYF.

The gene calls are TRBV7-8 and TRBJ1-2, with a tentative D call TRBD1 (6 bases). V was trimmed by 4 bases and J by 6 bases, leaving 12 bases between them. CDR1 and CDR2 from the germline V gene are SGHVS and FQNEAQ. CDR3 length: 13 amino acids. CDR3 in DNA: TGTGCCAGCAGCTCAACAGGGTCGAATGGCTACACCTTC. Its translation: CASSSTGSNGYTF. The entire variable domain, with the rest obtained from reference TRBV7-8 and TRBJ1-2, is as follows: GAGVSQSPRYKVAKRGQDVALRCDPISGHVSLFWYQQALGQGPEFLTYFQNEAQLDKSGLPSDRFFAERPEGSVSTLKIQRTQQEDSAVYLCASSSTGSNGYTFGSGTRLTVV.

V and J are TRBV6-1 and TRBJ2-3; maybe TRBD1 (6 bases). This CDR3 has 16 residues. CDR1 is MNHNS and CDR2 is SASEGT in the germline V gene. Trimming took 3 bases from V and 6 from J, leaving 19 bases between them. CDR3 DNA: TGTGCCAGCAGTGACTGGGGAGAGCCCACAGGGGATACGCAGTATTTT. It encodes CASSDWGEPTGDTQYF.